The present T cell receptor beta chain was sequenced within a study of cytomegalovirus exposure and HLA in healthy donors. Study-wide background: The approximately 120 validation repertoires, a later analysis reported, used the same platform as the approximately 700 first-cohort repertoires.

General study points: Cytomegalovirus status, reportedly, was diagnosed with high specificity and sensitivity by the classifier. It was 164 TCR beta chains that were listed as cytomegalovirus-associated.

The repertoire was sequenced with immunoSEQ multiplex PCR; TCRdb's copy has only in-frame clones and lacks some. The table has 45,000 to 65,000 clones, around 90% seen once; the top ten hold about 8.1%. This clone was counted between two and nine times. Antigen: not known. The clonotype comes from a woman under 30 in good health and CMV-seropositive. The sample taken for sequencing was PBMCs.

The CDR3: CASSEVWTGKNEQYF. The CDR3 region has the DNA TGTGCCAGCAGTGAGGTTTGGACAGGGAAAAACGAGCAGTACTTC. The chain recombines TRBV6-4 with TRBJ2-7; 8 nucleotides agree with TRBD1. This CDR3 has 15 residues. V was pared by 3 bases and J by 5 bases, with 9 bases of the junction left unmatched. Germline values: CDR1 MRHNA, CDR2 SNTAGT.